Listed below are T cell receptor beta chains from one sample, sequenced in a study of blood T cell repertoires in COVID-19. Assay: immunoSEQ multiplex PCR; the TCRdb copy retains only in-frame clones and omits some. The profile shows around 41,000 clones, approximately 85% of them singletons. The sequenced material came from peripheral blood. Receptors were obtained from a human donor in a cohort sampled during active COVID-19. Both conserved end residues are part of each CDR3. D genes are given only for firm matches. Expanded clones are given a class, and other clones once, few, many or no size at all.

D gene,clone size,J gene,V gene,CDR3 protein,CDR3 DNA
NA,NA,TRBJ2-7,TRBV7-7,CASSFNSLSYEQYF,TGTGCCAGCAGCTTCAACAGTCTCTCCTACGAGCAGTACTTC
TRBD2,NA,TRBJ2-2,TRBV10-3,CAIGEREGGELFF,TGTGCCATCGGGGAGAGGGAGGGCGGGGAGCTGTTTTTT
NA,NA,TRBJ2-1,TRBV3-1/TRBV3-2,CASSQEPPQGRFF,TGTGCCAGCAGCCAAGAACCCCCACAGGGAAGGTTCTTC
NA,NA,TRBJ2-3,TRBV21-1,CASSKKGHSTDTQYF,TGTGCCAGCAGCAAAAAGGGGCACAGCACAGATACGCAGTATTTT
NA,few,TRBJ1-2,TRBV7-2,CASSLGTGLGGYTF,TGTGCCAGCAGCTTAGGAACAGGGCTCGGTGGCTACACCTTC
NA,NA,TRBJ2-3,TRBV9,CASSVDVQGTDTQYF,TGTGCCAGCAGCGTAGACGTTCAGGGCACAGATACGCAGTATTTT
TRBD1,NA,TRBJ2-7,TRBV6-5,CASSWDRGAHEQYF,TGTGCCAGCAGTTGGGACAGGGGCGCCCACGAGCAGTACTTC
NA,NA,TRBJ1-1,TRBV19,CASTQTPGVGEAFF,TGTGCCAGTACCCAGACCCCAGGGGTGGGAGAAGCTTTCTTT
TRBD1,NA,TRBJ2-2,TRBV5-8,CASWSTGQVYSGELFF,TGTGCCAGCTGGTCCACGGGACAGGTCTACTCCGGGGAGCTGTTTTTT
TRBD2,NA,TRBJ2-5,TRBV5-1,CASSLRTSGGKTQYF,TGCGCCAGCAGCTTGAGGACTAGCGGGGGGAAGACCCAGTACTTC
NA,NA,TRBJ2-3,TRBV29-1,CSVPGSGIGGGLPTDTQYF,TGCAGCGTACCGGGGAGTGGGATAGGAGGGGGCTTGCCCACAGATACGCAGTATTTT
TRBD2,few,TRBJ2-1,TRBV2,CASSPGLVARNEQFF,TGTGCCAGCAGCCCGGGACTAGTGGCGCGCAATGAGCAGTTCTTC
NA,NA,TRBJ2-1,TRBV29-1,CSVRRDTDNEQFF,TGCAGCGTGCGCCGGGACACCGACAATGAGCAGTTCTTC
NA,NA,TRBJ2-7,TRBV21-1,CAKTRDRAYEQYF,TGTGCCAAGACCCGGGACAGAGCCTACGAGCAGTACTTC
TRBD2,NA,TRBJ2-1,TRBV7-3,CASSPLAGLNEQFF,TGTGCCAGCAGCCCCCTAGCGGGGTTGAATGAGCAGTTCTTC
NA,NA,TRBJ1-2,TRBV30,CAQTPGGGYTF,TGTGCCCAGACCCCGGGGGGGGGCTACACCTTC
TRBD2,NA,TRBJ2-5,TRBV5-8,CASSFAPWGGYQETQYF,TGTGCCAGCAGCTTTGCCCCCTGGGGGGGATATCAAGAGACCCAGTACTTC
TRBD2,NA,TRBJ2-3,TRBV6-5,CASSALAGYTDTQYF,TGTGCCAGCAGCGCACTAGCGGGGTACACAGATACGCAGTATTTT
NA,NA,TRBJ2-6,TRBV3-1/TRBV3-2,CASSPTGDYLSGANVLTF,TGTGCCAGCAGCCCGACAGGGGACTACCTCTCTGGGGCCAACGTCCTGACTTTC
NA,NA,TRBJ1-4,TRBV7-9,CASSLVQGVVEKLFF,TGTGCCAGCAGCTTAGTTCAGGGTGTGGTGGAAAAACTGTTTTTT
TRBD2,NA,TRBJ2-5,TRBV5-4,CASSLGTSGTGETQYF,TGTGCCAGCAGCTTGGGGACTAGCGGGACCGGGGAGACCCAGTACTTC
NA,NA,TRBJ1-3,TRBV6-1,CASSERFSSGNTIYF,TGTGCCAGCAGTGAACGGTTCTCCTCTGGAAACACCATATATTTT
NA,NA,TRBJ1-6,TRBV18,CASSPTRGYNSPLHF,TGTGCCAGCTCACCAACCAGGGGTTATAATTCACCCCTCCACTTT
TRBD1,NA,TRBJ2-5,TRBV14,CASSRDSTQETQYF,TGTGCCAGCAGCCGGGACAGCACCCAAGAGACCCAGTACTTC
TRBD1,NA,TRBJ1-5,TRBV10-3,CATQTGDSNQPQHF,TGTGCCACCCAGACAGGGGATAGCAATCAGCCCCAGCATTTT
TRBD1,NA,TRBJ2-5,TRBV5-4,CASSLGDREGETQYF,TGTGCCAGCAGCTTGGGGGACAGGGAGGGGGAGACCCAGTACTTC
TRBD2,NA,TRBJ2-1,TRBV20-1,CSASLAGGFVGEQFF,TGCAGTGCTAGTTTAGCGGGGGGGTTCGTAGGTGAGCAGTTCTTC
TRBD1,NA,TRBJ1-2,TRBV18,CASSPLGQGASYGYTF,TGTGCCAGCTCACCTCTGGGACAGGGGGCGTCCTATGGCTACACCTTC
TRBD1,NA,TRBJ1-1,TRBV18,CASSRQGVDTEAFF,TGTGCCAGCTCACGACAGGGCGTAGACACTGAAGCTTTCTTT
TRBD1,NA,TRBJ1-6,TRBV7-6,CASSSGTGNNSPLHF,TGTGCCAGCAGCTCTGGGACAGGGAATAATTCACCCCTCCACTTT
TRBD1,NA,TRBJ2-2,TRBV2,CASTTGQGRSTGELFF,TGTGCCAGCACCACCGGACAGGGACGTAGCACCGGGGAGCTGTTTTTT
NA,once,TRBJ1-3,TRBV9,CASSAGTRGNTIYF,TGTGCCAGCAGCGCCGGGACACGTGGAAACACCATATATTTT
TRBD1,NA,TRBJ2-3,TRBV19,CASRGGQGAIPTDTQYF,TGTGCCAGTAGGGGGGGACAGGGGGCGATTCCCACAGATACGCAGTATTTT
TRBD1,once,TRBJ2-1,TRBV2,CASSAPGGTYNEQFF,TGTGCCAGCAGTGCTCCAGGGGGCACCTACAATGAGCAGTTCTTC
NA,NA,TRBJ1-6,TRBV2,CASSEGQVNNSPLHF,TGTGCCAGCAGTGAAGGGCAGGTCAATAATTCACCCCTCCACTTT
TRBD1,NA,TRBJ1-6,TRBV9,CASSLGQGSTYNSPLHF,TGTGCCAGCAGCCTGGGACAGGGGTCAACCTATAATTCACCCCTCCACTTT
NA,few,TRBJ1-2,TRBV12-3/TRBV12-4,CASSRDTYGYTF,TGTGCCAGCAGCCGGGACACCTATGGCTACACCTTC